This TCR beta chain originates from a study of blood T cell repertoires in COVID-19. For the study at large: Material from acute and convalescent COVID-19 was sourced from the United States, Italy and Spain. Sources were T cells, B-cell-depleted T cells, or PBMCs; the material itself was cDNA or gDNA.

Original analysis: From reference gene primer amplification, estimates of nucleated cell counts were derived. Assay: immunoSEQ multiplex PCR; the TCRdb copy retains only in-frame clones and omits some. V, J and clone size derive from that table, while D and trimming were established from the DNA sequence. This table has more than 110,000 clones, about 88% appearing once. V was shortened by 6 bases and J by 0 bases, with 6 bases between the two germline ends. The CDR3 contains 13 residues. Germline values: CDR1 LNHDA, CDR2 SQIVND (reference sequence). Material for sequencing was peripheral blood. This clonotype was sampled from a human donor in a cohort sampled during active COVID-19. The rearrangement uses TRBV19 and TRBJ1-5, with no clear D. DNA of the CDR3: TGTGCCAGTAGACAGAATAGCAATCAGCCCCAGCATTTT. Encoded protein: CASRQNSNQPQHF. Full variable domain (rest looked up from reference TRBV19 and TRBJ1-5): DGGITQSPKYLFRKEGQNVTLSCEQNLNHDAMYWYRQDPGQGLRLIYYSQIVNDFQKGDIAEGYSVSREKKESFPLTVTSAQKNPTAFYLCASRQNSNQPQHFGDGTRLSIL.